This TCR beta chain was identified in a study of blood T cell repertoires in COVID-19. V shed 4 bases and J shed 5 bases, with 14 bases lying between them. This CDR3 is 14 amino acids long. Germline V lookup: CDR1 ENHRY, CDR2 SYGVKD. Clones were sequenced by immunoSEQ multiplex PCR, and TCRdb holds only the in-frame ones, with some missing. The sample includes about 160,000 clones, approximately 75% of them seen just once. This clone was detected only once. This TCR was sampled from a human donor in a cohort sampled during active COVID-19. The chain uses TRBV10-3 and TRBJ1-1, with a tentative D call TRBD1 (5 bases). Input material: peripheral blood. This chain's CDR3 is CAISGPGGGTEAFF. The CDR3 DNA follows: TGTGCCATCAGTGGCCCCGGGGGTGGGACTGAAGCTTTCTTT.